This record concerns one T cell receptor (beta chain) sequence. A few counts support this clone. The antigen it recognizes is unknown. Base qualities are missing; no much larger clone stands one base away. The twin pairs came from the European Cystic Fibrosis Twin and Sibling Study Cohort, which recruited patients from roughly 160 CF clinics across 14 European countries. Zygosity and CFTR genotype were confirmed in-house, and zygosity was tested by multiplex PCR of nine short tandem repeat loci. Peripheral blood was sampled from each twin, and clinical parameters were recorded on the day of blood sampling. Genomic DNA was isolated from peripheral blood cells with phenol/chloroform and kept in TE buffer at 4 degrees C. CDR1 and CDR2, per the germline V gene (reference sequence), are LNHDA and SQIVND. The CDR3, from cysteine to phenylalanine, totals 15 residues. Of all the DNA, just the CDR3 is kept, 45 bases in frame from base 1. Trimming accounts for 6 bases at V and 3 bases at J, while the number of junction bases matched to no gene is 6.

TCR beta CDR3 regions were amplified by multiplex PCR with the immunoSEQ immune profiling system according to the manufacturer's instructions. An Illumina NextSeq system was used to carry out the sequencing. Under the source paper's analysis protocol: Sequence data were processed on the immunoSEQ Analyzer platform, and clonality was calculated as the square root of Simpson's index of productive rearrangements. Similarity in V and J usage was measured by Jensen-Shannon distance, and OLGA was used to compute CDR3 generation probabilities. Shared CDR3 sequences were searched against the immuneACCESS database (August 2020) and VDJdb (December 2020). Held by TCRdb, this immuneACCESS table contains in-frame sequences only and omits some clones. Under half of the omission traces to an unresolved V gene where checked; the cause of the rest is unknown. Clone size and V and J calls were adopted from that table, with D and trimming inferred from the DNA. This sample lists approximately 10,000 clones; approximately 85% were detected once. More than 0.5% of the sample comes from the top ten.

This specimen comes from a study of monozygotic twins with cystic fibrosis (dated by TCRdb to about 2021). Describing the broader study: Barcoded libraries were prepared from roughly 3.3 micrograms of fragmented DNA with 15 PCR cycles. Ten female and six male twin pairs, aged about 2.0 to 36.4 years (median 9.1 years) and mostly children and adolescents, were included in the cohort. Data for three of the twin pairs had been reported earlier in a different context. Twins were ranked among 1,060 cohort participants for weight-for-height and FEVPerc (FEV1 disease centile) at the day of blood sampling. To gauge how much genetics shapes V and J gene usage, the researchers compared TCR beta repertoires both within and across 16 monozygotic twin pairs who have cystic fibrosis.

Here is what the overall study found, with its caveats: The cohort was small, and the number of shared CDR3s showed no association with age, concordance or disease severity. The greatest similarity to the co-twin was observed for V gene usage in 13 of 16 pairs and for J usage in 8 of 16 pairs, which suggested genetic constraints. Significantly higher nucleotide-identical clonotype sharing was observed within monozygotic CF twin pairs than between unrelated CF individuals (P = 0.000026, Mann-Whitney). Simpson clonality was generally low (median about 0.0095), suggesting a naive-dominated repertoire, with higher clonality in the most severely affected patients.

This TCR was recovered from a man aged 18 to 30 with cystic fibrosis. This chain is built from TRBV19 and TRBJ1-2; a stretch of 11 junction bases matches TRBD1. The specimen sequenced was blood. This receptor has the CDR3 CASRTRTGGDYGYTF. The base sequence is TGTGCCAGTAGAACTAGGACAGGGGGCGACTATGGCTACACCTTC.